These 24 T cell receptor beta chains were all obtained from the same sample, sequenced in a study of identifying expanded T cells in peripheral blood. The repertoire was sequenced with immunoSEQ multiplex PCR; TCRdb's copy has only in-frame clones and lacks some. The sample holds 70,000 to 95,000 clones; 88% are singletons and the top ten take 3.9%. What was sequenced was blood. The receptors derive from a person between 18 and 75 years old in good health.

The rearrangement joins TRBV5-1 to TRBJ2-7; 9 nucleotides align to TRBD1. The V gene end was trimmed by 5 bases and the J gene end by 4 bases; junction bases not matched to a gene: 7. In germline, CDR1 is SGHRS, CDR2 YFSETQ. CDR3 size: 14 residues. Here the CDR3 reads CASSSRTGEYEQYF. The CDR3 nucleotides are TGCGCCAGCAGTTCCCGGACAGGGGAGTACGAGCAGTACTTC.

The count of this clone is one. The chain is built from TRBV5-4 and TRBJ2-6, with 7 bases that match TRBD1. Unmatched junction bases numbered 7, after V lost 0 bases and J lost 4 bases. CDR3 size: 17 residues. Germline V lookup: CDR1 SGHNT, CDR2 YYREEE (reference sequence). In DNA, the CDR3 is TGTGCCAGCAGCTTGGGGCAGGGGGTAAGAGGGGCCAACGTCCTGACTTTC. This translates into CASSLGQGVRGANVLTF.

The chain carries TRBV4-3 and TRBJ2-7, with a possible D match to TRBD2 (6 bases). V lost 3 bases and J lost 2, with 14 bases in between. The germline gives CDR1 LGHNA, CDR2 YSLEER. CDR3 length: 15 amino acids. The CDR3: CASSQGPAGAYEQYF. The CDR3 DNA reads as TGCGCCAGCAGCCAGGGGCCAGCGGGCGCCTACGAGCAGTACTTC.

The chain uses TRBV28 and TRBJ1-5, with 10 bases lining up with TRBD1. In germline, CDR1 is MDHEN, CDR2 SYDVKM. V lost 3 bases, J lost 7 bases, and 6 bases stayed unmatched. This CDR3 region has 15 residues. DNA for the CDR3: TGTGCCAGCAGTTTGGTATTGACAGGGGGCCAGCCCCAGCATTTT. It codes for CASSLVLTGGQPQHF.

This clone was counted only a few times. This chain links TRBV9 with TRBJ1-6; a weak D match, TRBD1 (6 bases). Per germline, CDR1 SGDLS and CDR2 YYNGEE. V was pared by 4 bases and J by 7 bases, with 12 bases between. This CDR3 region has 14 residues. CDR3 in DNA: TGTGCCAGCAGCTCTGTAACAGGGAATTCACCCCTCCACTTT. Protein sequence: CASSSVTGNSPLHF.

The chain carries TRBV6-5 and TRBJ2-5, with TRBD1 matching 9 bases. The J segment lost 5 bases and the V segment lost 4 bases, leaving 2 bases of the junction unmatched. Germline CDR1 MNHEY, CDR2 SVGAGI. This CDR3 is 13 amino acids long. The chain's CDR3 is CASSSTGGETQYF. In DNA, the CDR3 is TGTGCCAGCAGTTCCACAGGGGGCGAGACCCAGTACTTC.

The V and J genes are TRBV5-1 and TRBJ2-3, with 7 bases aligning to TRBD2. After removal of 6 bases from V and 2 bases from J, the junction contained 12 bases not matched to a gene. The CDR3 length is 16 residues. Germline V gives CDR1 SGHRS, CDR2 YFSETQ. In nucleotides, the CDR3 is TGCGCCAGCACCCCCCGGGGCGGGGGACCCACAGATACGCAGTATTTT. The encoded protein is CASTPRGGGPTDTQYF.

The CDR3 loop reads CASSLSSSGEKLFF. The DNA of the CDR3 is TGTGCCAGTAGCCTCTCCAGCTCGGGTGAAAAACTGTTTTTT. The rearrangement links TRBV19 to TRBJ1-4, with D unclear. V dropped 6 bases and J dropped 7 bases, with 15 bases sitting between them. Germline V gives CDR1 LNHDA, CDR2 SQIVND (reference sequence). CDR3 length equals 14 residues.

CDR3 region: CATSRERGVWEKLFF. The CDR3 region has the DNA TGTGCCACCAGCAGAGAACGGGGAGTTTGGGAAAAACTGTTTTTT. J is TRBJ1-4 and V is TRBV15, with D hard to call. This CDR3 spans 15 amino acids. The V gene lost 0 bases and the J gene lost 8 bases, with 13 bases spanning the gap. Looked up from germline, CDR1 is LNHNV and CDR2 is YYDKDF (reference sequence).

This clone was counted a few times. V usage is TRBV19 and J usage is TRBJ2-5; 8 nucleotides align to TRBD1. Unmatched junction bases numbered 14, after V lost 6 bases and J lost 5 bases. Germline assignment: CDR1 LNHDA and CDR2 SQIVND (reference sequence). CDR3 size: 16 residues. The CDR3 nucleotides read TGTGCCAGTAGCCCTGCCGGGACAGGAGGCTGGGAGACCCAGTACTTC. It is translated as CASSPAGTGGWETQYF.

Comment on this clone: This same CDR3 is encoded by further DNA sequences in the sample. This rearrangement joins TRBV2 to TRBJ2-7; D gene ambiguous. The CDR3 runs to 12 residues. The V end lost 5 bases, the J end lost 0 bases, and 5 bases lay between the germline ends. Germline V gives CDR1 SNHLY, CDR2 FYNNEI. The CDR3 spells CASSRSSYEQYF. CDR3 sequence (DNA): TGTGCCAGCAGTCGAAGCTCCTACGAGCAGTACTTC.

In DNA, the CDR3 is TGTGCCAGCAGCTTGGCCGACAGCCTAAAGGGCTACGAGCAGTACTTC. Its protein product is CASSLADSLKGYEQYF. This chain links TRBV7-9 with TRBJ2-7, with a weak D call TRBD1 (5 bases). Germline V gene sequence: CDR1 SEHNR, CDR2 FQNEAQ (reference sequence). The CDR3 is made up of 16 amino acids. V lost 3 bases, J lost 3 bases, and 18 bases lay in between.

The chain is built from TRBV5-6 and TRBJ2-1; the D gene is possibly TRBD2 (5 bases). Trimming pared 2 bases from V and 0 bases from J, leaving 18 bases between. CDR1 SGHDT and CDR2 YYEEEE come from the germline V gene. The CDR3 sequence is 18 residues long. CDR3 nucleotide sequence: TGTGCCAGCAGCTTCGTACCACTGGACTTCGTCTCCTACAATGAGCAGTTCTTC. Residues: CASSFVPLDFVSYNEQFF. Filled out from reference TRBV5-6 and TRBJ2-1, the complete variable domain reads DAGVTQSPTHLIKTRGQQVTLRCSPKSGHDTVSWYQQALGQGPQFIFQYYEEEERQRGNFPDRFSGHQFPNYSSELNVNALLLGDSALYLCASSFVPLDFVSYNEQFFGPGTRLTVL.

J is TRBJ2-5 and V is TRBV6-1, with D perhaps being TRBD1 or TRBD2 (6 bases each). Germline CDR1 is MNHNS and CDR2 is SASEGT. V gave up 0 bases and J gave up 10 bases, with 18 bases separating them. The CDR3 is 15 residues long. The CDR3 nucleotides read TGTGCCAGCAGTGAAGCGGGGGGCACCTTTCAGGGCCAGTACTTC. Its translation: CASSEAGGTFQGQYF.

The chain uses TRBV6-4 and TRBJ2-2; possible D gene TRBD2, 6 bases. CDR3 size: 15 residues. The germline CDR1 and CDR2 sequences are MRHNA and SNTAGT. Trimming stripped 3 bases from V and 3 bases from J, with 11 bases between. The CDR3 region has the DNA TGTGCCAGCAGTGAAGGGCGGGGAGACACCGGGGAGCTGTTTTTT. This codes for CASSEGRGDTGELFF.

The chain employs TRBV6-6 and TRBJ2-4; tentative D call: TRBD2 (6 bases). CDR3 length: 13 residues. Trimming stripped 7 bases from V and 2 bases from J, with 9 bases between. The germline CDR1 and CDR2 sequences are MNHNY and SVGAGI (reference sequence). CDR3 sequence reads: CASKEGTKNIQYF. The CDR3 nucleotides read TGTGCCAGCAAGGAGGGAACCAAAAACATTCAGTACTTC.

The chain employs TRBV30 and TRBJ2-5; 15 bases map to TRBD2. This CDR3 region has 17 residues. J lost 0 bases, V lost 2 bases, and 4 bases had no gene match. Germline assignment: CDR1 GTSNPN and CDR2 SVGIG (reference sequence). The CDR3 reads CAWSRGLAGGYQETQYF. The CDR3 coding sequence is TGTGCCTGGAGTCGCGGACTAGCGGGAGGGTACCAAGAGACCCAGTACTTC.

The table lists this clone with a count of one. V gene TRBV4-3 combines with J gene TRBJ2-2; D is uncertain. The CDR3 covers 14 residues. CDR1 LGHNA and CDR2 YSLEER come from the germline V gene. Trimming shortened V by 3 bases and J by 4 bases, and 9 bases separated the two germline ends. The CDR3 DNA is TGCGCCAGCAGCCATAGGATGAGCACCGGGGAGCTGTTTTTT. Its protein product is CASSHRMSTGELFF.

The chain employs TRBV10-2 and TRBJ2-1; D gene uncertain. V was trimmed by 4 bases and J by 10 bases, leaving 8 bases between them. Germline-derived CDR1 and CDR2 are WSHSY and SAAADI. The CDR3 is 11 residues long. CDR3 protein: CASSGSYEQFF. CDR3 nucleotides: TGCGCCAGCAGTGGAAGCTACGAGCAGTTCTTC.

The chain combines TRBV4-3 with TRBJ2-1, with 11 bases that match TRBD2. Germline CDR1 and CDR2: LGHNA and YSLEER. The CDR3 is made up of 16 amino acids. Unmatched junction bases numbered 5, after V lost 0 bases and J lost 7 bases. CDR3 in DNA: TGCGCCAGCAGCCAAGATCTAGCGGGAGGCCGAAATGAGCAGTTCTTC. Translation: CASSQDLAGGRNEQFF.

The rearrangement uses TRBV28 and TRBJ2-5; 12 nucleotides match TRBD2. The V gene's germline CDR1 is MDHEN and CDR2 SYDVKM. The CDR3 spans 17 residues. With V trimmed by 3 bases and J by 7 bases, 12 bases remained unmatched. CDR3 region: CASSFVRLAGGRGTQYF. CDR3 DNA sequence: TGTGCCAGCAGTTTCGTACGGCTAGCGGGGGGGCGCGGGACCCAGTACTTC.

The table lists this clone with a count of one. The chain is built from TRBV27 and TRBJ2-2; 8 nucleotides agree with TRBD1. Trimming cost V 6 bases and J 5 bases; bases outside gene matches: 11. CDR1 and CDR2 from the germline V gene are MNHEY and SMNVEV (reference sequence). The CDR3 contains 16 residues. In DNA, the CDR3 is TGTGCCAGCAGAGTCCGAGGACAGGGCTTAACCGGGGAGCTGTTTTTT. It codes for CASRVRGQGLTGELFF.

As DNA, the CDR3 is TGTGCCAGTAAACAGGGATCTGGAAACACCATATATTTT. Protein product: CASKQGSGNTIYF. This chain links TRBV6-1 with TRBJ1-3; perhaps TRBD1 as D (6 bases). Germline V lookup: CDR1 MNHNS, CDR2 SASEGT. V was clipped by 9 bases and J by 1 base, with 10 bases between them. The CDR3 contains 13 residues.

This clone came up a few times. V usage is TRBV15 and J usage is TRBJ2-5; TRBD2 matches at 10 bases. Looked up from germline, CDR1 is LNHNV and CDR2 is YYDKDF (reference sequence). The V segment lost 4 bases and the J segment 3 bases; nucleotides outside the gene matches: 8. The CDR3 loop spans 16 amino acids. CDR3 region: CATSTIGLAEEETQYF. The DNA of the CDR3 is TGTGCCACCAGCACCATAGGACTAGCGGAGGAAGAGACCCAGTACTTC.